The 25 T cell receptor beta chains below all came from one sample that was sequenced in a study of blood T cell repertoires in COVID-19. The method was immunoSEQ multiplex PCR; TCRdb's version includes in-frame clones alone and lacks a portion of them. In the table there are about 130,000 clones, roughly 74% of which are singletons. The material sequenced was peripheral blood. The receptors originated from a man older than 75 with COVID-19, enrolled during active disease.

The CDR3 DNA reads TGTGCCAGCAGTTTGGCAGCGGACACTGAAGCTTTCTTT. Translated: CASSLAADTEAFF. This rearrangement joins TRBV12-3 or TRBV12-4 to TRBJ1-1; D unresolved. V was clipped by 3 bases and J by 3 bases, with 8 bases between them. The CDR3 contains 13 residues.

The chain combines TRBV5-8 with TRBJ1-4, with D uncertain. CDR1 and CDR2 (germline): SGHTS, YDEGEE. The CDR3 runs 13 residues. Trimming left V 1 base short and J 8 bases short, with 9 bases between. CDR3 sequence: CASSLNRVEKLFF. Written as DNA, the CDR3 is TGTGCCAGCAGCTTGAACCGAGTCGAAAAACTGTTTTTT.

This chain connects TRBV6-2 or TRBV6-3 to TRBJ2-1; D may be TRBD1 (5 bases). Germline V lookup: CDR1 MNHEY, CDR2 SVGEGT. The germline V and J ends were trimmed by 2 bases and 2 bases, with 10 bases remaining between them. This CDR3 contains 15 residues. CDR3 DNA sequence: TGTGCCAGCAGTTACCAACAGGTCGCCTACAATGAGCAGTTCTTC. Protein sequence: CASSYQQVAYNEQFF.

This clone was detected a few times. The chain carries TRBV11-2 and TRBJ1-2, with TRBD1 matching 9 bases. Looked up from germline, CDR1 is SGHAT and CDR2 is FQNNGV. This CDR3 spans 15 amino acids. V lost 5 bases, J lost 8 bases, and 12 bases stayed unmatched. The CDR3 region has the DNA TGTGCCAGCAGCCCTGGGTGGGACAGGGTAAACGGCTACACCTTC. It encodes CASSPGWDRVNGYTF.

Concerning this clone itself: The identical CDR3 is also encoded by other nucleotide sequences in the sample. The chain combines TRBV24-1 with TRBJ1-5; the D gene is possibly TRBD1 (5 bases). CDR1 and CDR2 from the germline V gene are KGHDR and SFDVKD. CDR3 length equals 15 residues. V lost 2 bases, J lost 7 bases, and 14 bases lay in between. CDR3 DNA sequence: TGTGCCACCAGTGATTCCCGAGCAGGGAGGCAGCCCCAGCATTTT. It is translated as CATSDSRAGRQPQHF.

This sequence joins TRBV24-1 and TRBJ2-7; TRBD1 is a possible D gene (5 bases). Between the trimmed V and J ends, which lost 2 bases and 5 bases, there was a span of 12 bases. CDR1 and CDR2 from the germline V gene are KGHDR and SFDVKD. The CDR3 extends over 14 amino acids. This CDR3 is CATSDSGHRDEQYF. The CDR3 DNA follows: TGTGCCACCAGTGATTCAGGGCACCGTGACGAGCAGTACTTC.

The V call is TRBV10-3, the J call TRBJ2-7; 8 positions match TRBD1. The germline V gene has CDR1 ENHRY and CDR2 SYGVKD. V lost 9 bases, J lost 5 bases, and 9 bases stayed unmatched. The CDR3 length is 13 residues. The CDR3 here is CAILLDRGNEQYF. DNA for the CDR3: TGTGCCATTCTTCTAGACAGGGGCAACGAGCAGTACTTC.

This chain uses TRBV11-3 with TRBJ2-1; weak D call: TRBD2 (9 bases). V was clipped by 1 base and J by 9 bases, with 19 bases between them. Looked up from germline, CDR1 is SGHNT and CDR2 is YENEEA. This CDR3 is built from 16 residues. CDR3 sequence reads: CASSLAFAGGTGEQFF. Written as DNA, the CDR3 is TGTGCCAGCAGCTTAGCATTCGCGGGAGGGACAGGTGAGCAGTTCTTC.

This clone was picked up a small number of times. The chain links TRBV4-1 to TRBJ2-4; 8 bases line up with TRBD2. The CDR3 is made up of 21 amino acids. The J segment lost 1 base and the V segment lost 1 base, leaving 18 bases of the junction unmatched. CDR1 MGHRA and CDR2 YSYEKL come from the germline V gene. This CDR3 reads CASSQAPPGAGEGGAKNIQYF. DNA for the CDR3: TGCGCCAGCAGCCAAGCCCCCCCGGGAGCGGGAGAAGGGGGGGCCAAAAACATTCAGTACTTC.

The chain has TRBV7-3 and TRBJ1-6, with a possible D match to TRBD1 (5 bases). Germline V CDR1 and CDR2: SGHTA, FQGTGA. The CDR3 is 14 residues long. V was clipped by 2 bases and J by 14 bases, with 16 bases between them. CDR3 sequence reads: CASSLVGGDSTLHF. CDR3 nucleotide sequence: TGTGCCAGCAGCTTAGTGGGGGGAGATTCCACCCTCCACTTT.

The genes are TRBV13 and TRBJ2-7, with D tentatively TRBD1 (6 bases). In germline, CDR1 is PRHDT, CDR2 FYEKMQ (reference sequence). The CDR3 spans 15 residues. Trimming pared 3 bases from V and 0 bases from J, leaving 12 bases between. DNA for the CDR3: TGTGCCAGCAGCTTCAGGGGCGGAAGCTCCTACGAGCAGTACTTC. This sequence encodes CASSFRGGSSYEQYF. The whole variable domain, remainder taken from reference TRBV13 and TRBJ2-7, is AAGVIQSPRHLIKEKRETATLKCYPIPRHDTVYWYQQGPGQDPQFLISFYEKMQSDKGSIPDRFSAQQFSDYHSELNMSSLELGDSALYFCASSFRGGSSYEQYFGPGTRLTVT.

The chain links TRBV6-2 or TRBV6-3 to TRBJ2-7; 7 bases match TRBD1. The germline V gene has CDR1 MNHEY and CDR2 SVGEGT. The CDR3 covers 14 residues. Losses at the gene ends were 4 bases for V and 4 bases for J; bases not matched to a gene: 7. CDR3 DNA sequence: TGTGCCAGCAGTTCCGCCAGGGGGAGTTACGAGCAGTACTTC. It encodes CASSSARGSYEQYF.

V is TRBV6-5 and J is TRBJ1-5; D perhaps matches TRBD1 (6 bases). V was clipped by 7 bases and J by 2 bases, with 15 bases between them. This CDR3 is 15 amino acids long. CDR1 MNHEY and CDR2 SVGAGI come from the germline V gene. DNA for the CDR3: TGTGCCAGCACCCCCGCGGGGGCAGGCAATCAGCCCCAGCATTTT. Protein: CASTPAGAGNQPQHF.

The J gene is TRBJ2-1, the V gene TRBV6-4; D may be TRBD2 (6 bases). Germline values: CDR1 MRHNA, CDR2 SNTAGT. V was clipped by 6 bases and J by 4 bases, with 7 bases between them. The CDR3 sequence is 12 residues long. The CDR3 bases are TGTGCCAGCAGCGGGAGTTACAATGAGCAGTTCTTC. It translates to CASSGSYNEQFF.

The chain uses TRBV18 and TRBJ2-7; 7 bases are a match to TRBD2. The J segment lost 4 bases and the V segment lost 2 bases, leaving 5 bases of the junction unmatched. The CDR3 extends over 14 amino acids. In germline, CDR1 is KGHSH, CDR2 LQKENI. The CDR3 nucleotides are TGTGCCAGCTCACCAGAGGGAGGGGCATACGAGCAGTACTTC. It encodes CASSPEGGAYEQYF.

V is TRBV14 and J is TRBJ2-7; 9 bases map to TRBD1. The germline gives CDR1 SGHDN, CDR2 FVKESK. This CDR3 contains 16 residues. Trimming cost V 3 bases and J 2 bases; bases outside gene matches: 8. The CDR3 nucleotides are TGTGCCAGCAGCCAGTTGGACAGGGGAGGTACCTACGAGCAGTACTTC. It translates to CASSQLDRGGTYEQYF.

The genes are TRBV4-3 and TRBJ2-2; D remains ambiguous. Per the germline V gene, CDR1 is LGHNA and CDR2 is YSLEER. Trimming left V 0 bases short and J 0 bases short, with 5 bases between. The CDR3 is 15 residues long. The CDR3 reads CASSQEASNTGELFF. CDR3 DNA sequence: TGCGCCAGCAGCCAAGAAGCGTCGAACACCGGGGAGCTGTTTTTT.

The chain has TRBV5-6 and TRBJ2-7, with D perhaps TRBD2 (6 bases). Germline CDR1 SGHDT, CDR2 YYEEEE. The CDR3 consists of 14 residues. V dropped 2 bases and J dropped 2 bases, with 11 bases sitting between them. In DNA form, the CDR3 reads TGTGCCAGCAGCTTCCTAGCGAGCCCCTACGAGCAGTACTTC. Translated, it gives CASSFLASPYEQYF.

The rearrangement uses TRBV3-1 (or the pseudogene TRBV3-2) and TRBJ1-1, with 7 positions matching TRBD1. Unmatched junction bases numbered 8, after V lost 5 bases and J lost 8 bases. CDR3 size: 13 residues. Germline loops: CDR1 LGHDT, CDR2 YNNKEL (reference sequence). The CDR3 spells CASSDGTVEEAFF. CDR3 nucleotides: TGTGCCAGCAGCGACGGGACAGTGGAGGAAGCTTTCTTT.

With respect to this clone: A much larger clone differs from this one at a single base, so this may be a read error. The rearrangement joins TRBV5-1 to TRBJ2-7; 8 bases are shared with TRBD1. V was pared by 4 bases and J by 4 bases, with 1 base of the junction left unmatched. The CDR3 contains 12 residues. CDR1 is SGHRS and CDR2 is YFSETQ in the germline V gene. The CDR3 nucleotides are TGCGCCAGCAGCGGACAGGGTTACGAGCAGTACTTC. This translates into CASSGQGYEQYF.

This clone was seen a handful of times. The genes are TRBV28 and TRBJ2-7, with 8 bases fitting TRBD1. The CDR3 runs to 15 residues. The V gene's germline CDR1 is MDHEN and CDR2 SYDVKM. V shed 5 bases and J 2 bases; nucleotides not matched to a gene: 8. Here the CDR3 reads CASSAPQGGPYEQYF. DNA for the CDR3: TGTGCCAGCAGTGCCCCACAGGGGGGTCCCTACGAGCAGTACTTC.

The CDR3 coding sequence is TGCAGCGTTGAAGGGACTAGCGGGAGTAACATTCAGTACTTC. Amino acids: CSVEGTSGSNIQYF. The chain uses TRBV29-1 and TRBJ2-4; 13 nucleotides align to TRBD2. This CDR3 region has 14 residues. V lost 1 base and J lost 7; bases outside the gene matches: 1. The germline gives CDR1 SQVTM, CDR2 ANQGSEA.

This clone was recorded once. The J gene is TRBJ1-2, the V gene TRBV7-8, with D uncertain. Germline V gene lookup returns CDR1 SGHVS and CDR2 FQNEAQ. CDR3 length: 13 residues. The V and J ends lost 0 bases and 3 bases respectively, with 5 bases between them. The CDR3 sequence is CASSLADYYGYTF. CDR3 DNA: TGTGCCAGCAGCTTAGCGGACTACTATGGCTACACCTTC.

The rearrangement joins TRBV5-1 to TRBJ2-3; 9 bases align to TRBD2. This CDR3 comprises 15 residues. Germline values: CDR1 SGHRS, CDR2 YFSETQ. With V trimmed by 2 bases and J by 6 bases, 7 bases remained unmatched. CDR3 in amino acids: CASSFNAGGRDTQYF. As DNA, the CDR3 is TGCGCCAGCAGCTTCAATGCGGGAGGGCGGGATACGCAGTATTTT.

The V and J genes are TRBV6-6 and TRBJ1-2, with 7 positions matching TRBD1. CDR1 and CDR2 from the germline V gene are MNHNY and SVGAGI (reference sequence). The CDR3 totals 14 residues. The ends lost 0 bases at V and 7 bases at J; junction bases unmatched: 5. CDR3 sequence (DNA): TGTGCCAGCAGTTACTCGCAGGGGGAGCTTGGCTACACCTTC. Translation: CASSYSQGELGYTF.